These 9 T cell receptor beta chains came from one sample sequenced in a study of T-cell memory formation after mild COVID-19. TCRdb re-analysed the 5' RACE reads in MiXCR, keeping a single row per CDR3 protein. This sample has some 330,000 distinct CDR3 sequences, with under 25% found just once. The source material was PBMCs or a T cell subset sorted from them (not recorded which). These receptors were taken from an adult woman who had mild COVID-19 (a few samples of this study predate the infection). Cell type and time point are not known.

This clonotype was recorded at least ten times. This sequence joins TRBV18 and TRBJ1-1, with D perhaps matching TRBD1 (5 bases). The length of the CDR3 is 14 residues. V was trimmed by 0 bases and J by 4 bases, leaving 9 bases between them. Per germline, CDR1 KGHSH and CDR2 LQKENI. In DNA, the CDR3 is TGTGCCAGCTCACCACCCGGGGGGGGCACTGAAGCTTTCTTT. Amino acids: CASSPPGGGTEAFF.

The gene calls are TRBV27 and TRBJ2-3, with TRBD1 matching 7 bases. Germline V gene data show CDR1 as MNHEY and CDR2 as SMNVEV (reference sequence). After removal of 5 bases from V and 2 bases from J, the junction contained 10 bases not matched to a gene. This CDR3 spans 16 amino acids. The CDR3 spells CASSPLPGQYTDTQYF. DNA of the CDR3: TGTGCCAGCAGTCCCCTACCGGGACAGTACACAGATACGCAGTATTTT.

J is TRBJ1-4 and V is TRBV6-2 or TRBV6-3; D is ambiguous. V lost 6 bases and J 7 bases, leaving 15 bases between the germline ends. In germline, CDR1 is MNHEY, CDR2 SVGEGT. There are 14 residues in the CDR3. The chain's CDR3 is CASSRGPPPEKLFF. The CDR3 bases are TGTGCCAGCAGCCGCGGACCCCCGCCTGAAAAACTGTTTTTT.

This clonotype turned up a few times. The chain links TRBV7-2 to TRBJ1-4; no clear D gene. V lost 2 bases to trimming and J lost 1 base, with 14 bases between them. Germline V gene lookup returns CDR1 SGHTA and CDR2 FQGNSA. The CDR3 spans 17 residues. Written as DNA, the CDR3 is TGTGCCAGCAGCTTATTGGGTATTTTACAAACTAATGAAAAACTGTTTTTT. Its protein product is CASSLLGILQTNEKLFF.

This clonotype has a single count. This chain links TRBV19 with TRBJ1-5; possible D gene TRBD1, 6 bases. This CDR3 contains 14 residues. The germline gives CDR1 LNHDA, CDR2 SQIVND (reference sequence). V lost 7 bases, J lost 5 bases, and 15 bases lay in between. The CDR3 nucleotides are TGTGCCAGTAACCTAAGGGGGAGTTATCAGCCCCAGCATTTT. This codes for CASNLRGSYQPQHF. Drawing the rest from reference TRBV19 and TRBJ1-5, the complete variable domain is DGGITQSPKYLFRKEGQNVTLSCEQNLNHDAMYWYRQDPGQGLRLIYYSQIVNDFQKGDIAEGYSVSREKKESFPLTVTSAQKNPTAFYLCASNLRGSYQPQHFGDGTRLSIL.

In this sample, this clonotype turned up a few times. The V call is TRBV9, the J call TRBJ2-3; D tentatively reads TRBD1 or TRBD2 (5 bases each). V lost 4 bases to trimming and J lost 4 bases, with 16 bases between them. Germline V lookup: CDR1 SGDLS, CDR2 YYNGEE. The CDR3 has 15 residues. The CDR3 nucleotides are TGTGCCAGCAGCCCAGAGGGGCGGACCGCAGATACGCAGTATTTT. As protein: CASSPEGRTADTQYF.

This clonotype has at least ten counts. CDR3 loop: CSAREGFTADTDTQYF. CDR3 sequence (DNA): TGCAGTGCTAGAGAGGGTTTCACGGCCGACACAGATACGCAGTATTTT. The chain employs TRBV20-1 and TRBJ2-3; no definite D call. Germline CDR1 reads DFQATT; CDR2 reads SNEGSKA (reference sequence). This CDR3 has 16 amino acids. V was cut by 0 bases and J by 2 bases, with 15 bases left in between.

The gene calls are TRBV12-3 or TRBV12-4 and TRBJ2-3; 7 bases align to TRBD1. The CDR3 is 16 amino acids. V dropped 6 bases and J dropped 0; count of bases not matched to a gene: 9. CDR3 nucleotides: TGTGCCAGCAGATATAGACAGGGTCTGAGCACAGATACGCAGTATTTT. Residues: CASRYRQGLSTDTQYF.

This clonotype was counted ten times or more. The J gene is TRBJ2-7, the V gene TRBV5-1, with unresolved D. Deletions cut 3 bases from V and 4 bases from J, with 8 bases between. The germline CDR1 and CDR2 sequences are SGHRS and YFSETQ. This CDR3 spans 12 amino acids. This chain's CDR3 is CASSSGTYEQYF. CDR3 DNA: TGCGCCAGCAGCTCAGGAACGTACGAGCAGTACTTC.